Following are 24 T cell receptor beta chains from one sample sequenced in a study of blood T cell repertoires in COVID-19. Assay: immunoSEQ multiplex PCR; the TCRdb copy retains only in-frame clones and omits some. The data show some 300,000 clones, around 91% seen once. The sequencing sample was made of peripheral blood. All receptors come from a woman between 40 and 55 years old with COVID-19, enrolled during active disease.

As DNA, the CDR3 is TGCGCCAGCAGCCAAGATTTCACAGTCCCTTACTCCTATAATTCACCCCTCCACTTT. Protein product: CASSQDFTVPYSYNSPLHF. V is TRBV4-3 and J is TRBJ1-6; D uncertain. The V end was cut by 0 bases, the J end by 0 bases, with 15 bases between. The germline V gene has CDR1 LGHNA and CDR2 YSLEER. The CDR3 is made up of 19 amino acids.

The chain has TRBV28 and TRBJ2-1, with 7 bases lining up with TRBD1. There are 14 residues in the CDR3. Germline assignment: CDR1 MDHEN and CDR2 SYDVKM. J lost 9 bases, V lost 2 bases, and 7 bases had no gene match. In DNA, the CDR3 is TGTGCCAGCAGTTTAGGCAGGGGGTGGGGTGAGCAGTTCTTC. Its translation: CASSLGRGWGEQFF.

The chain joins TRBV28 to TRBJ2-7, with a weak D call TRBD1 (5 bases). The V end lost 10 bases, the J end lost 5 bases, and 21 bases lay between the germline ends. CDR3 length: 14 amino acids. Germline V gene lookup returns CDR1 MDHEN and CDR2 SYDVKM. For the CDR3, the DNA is TGTGCCACCTCGACTCGAGCAGGGTTCAACGAGCAGTACTTC. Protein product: CATSTRAGFNEQYF.

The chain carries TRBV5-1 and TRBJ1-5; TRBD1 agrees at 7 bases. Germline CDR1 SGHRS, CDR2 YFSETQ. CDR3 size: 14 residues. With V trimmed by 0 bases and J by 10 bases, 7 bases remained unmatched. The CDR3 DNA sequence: TGCGCCAGCAGCTTGGGAGGGGGCCCCTCTCCCCAGCATTTT. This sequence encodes CASSLGGGPSPQHF.

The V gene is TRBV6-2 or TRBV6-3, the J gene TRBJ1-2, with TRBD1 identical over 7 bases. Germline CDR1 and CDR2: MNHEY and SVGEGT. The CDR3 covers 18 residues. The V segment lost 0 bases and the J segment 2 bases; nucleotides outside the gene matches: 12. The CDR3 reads CASSYSAGQHTKNYGYTF. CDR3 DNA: TGTGCCAGCAGTTACTCGGCGGGACAGCACACCAAAAACTATGGCTACACCTTC.

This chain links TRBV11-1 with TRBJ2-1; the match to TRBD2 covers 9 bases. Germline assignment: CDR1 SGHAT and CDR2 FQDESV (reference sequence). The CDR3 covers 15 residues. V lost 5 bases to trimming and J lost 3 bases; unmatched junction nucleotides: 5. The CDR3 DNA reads TGTGCCAGCAGCCCGGGACTAGCCAACTACAATGAGCAGTTCTTC. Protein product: CASSPGLANYNEQFF.

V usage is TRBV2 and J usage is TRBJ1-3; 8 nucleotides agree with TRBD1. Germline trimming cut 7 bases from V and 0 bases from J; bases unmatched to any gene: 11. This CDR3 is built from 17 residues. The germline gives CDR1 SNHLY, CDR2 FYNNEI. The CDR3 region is CASMIWNRGVSGNTIYF. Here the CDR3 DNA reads TGTGCCAGCATGATTTGGAACAGGGGGGTCTCTGGAAACACCATATATTTT.

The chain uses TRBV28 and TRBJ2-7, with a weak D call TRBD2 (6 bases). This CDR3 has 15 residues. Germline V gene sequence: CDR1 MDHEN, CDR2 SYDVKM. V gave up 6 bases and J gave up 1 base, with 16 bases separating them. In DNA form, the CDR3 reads TGTGCCAGCAGCCGCCTCAGCGGGCCTTCCTACGAGCAGTACTTC. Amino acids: CASSRLSGPSYEQYF.

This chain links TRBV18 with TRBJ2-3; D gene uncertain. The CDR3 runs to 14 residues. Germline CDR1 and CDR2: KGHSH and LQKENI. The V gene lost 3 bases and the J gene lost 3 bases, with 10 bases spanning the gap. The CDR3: CASSPRVETDTQYF. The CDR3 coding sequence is TGTGCCAGCTCACCGCGAGTGGAGACAGATACGCAGTATTTT.

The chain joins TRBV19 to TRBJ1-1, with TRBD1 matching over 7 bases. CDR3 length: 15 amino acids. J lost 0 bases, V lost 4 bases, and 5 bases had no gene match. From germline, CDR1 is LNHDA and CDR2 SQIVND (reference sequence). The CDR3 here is CASSKTGTLNTEAFF. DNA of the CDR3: TGTGCCAGTAGTAAGACAGGGACTTTGAACACTGAAGCTTTCTTT.

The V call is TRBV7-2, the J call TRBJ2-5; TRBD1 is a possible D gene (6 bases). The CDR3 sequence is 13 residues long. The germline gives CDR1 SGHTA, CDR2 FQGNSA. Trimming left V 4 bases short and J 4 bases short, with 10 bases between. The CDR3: CASSSQGRETQYF. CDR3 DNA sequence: TGTGCCAGCAGCTCACAGGGTAGAGAGACCCAGTACTTC.

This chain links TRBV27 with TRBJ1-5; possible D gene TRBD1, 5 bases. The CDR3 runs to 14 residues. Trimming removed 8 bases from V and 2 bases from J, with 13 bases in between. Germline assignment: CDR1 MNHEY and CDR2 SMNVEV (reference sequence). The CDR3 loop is CASGGTSGNQPQHF. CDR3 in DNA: TGTGCCAGCGGCGGGACGAGTGGCAATCAGCCCCAGCATTTT.

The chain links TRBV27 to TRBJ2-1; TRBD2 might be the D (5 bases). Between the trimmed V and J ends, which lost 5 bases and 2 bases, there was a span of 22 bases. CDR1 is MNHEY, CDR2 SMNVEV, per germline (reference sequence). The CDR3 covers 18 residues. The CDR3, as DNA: TGTGCCAGCAGTCCATTTGGACTGACGCTCAAGACCTACAATGAGCAGTTCTTC. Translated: CASSPFGLTLKTYNEQFF.

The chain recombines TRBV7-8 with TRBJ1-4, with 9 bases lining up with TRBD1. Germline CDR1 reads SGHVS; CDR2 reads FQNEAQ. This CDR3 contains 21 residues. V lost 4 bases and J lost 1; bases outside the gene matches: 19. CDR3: CASSSLLGPGTGRGTNEKLFF. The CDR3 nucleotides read TGTGCCAGCAGCTCCCTACTAGGCCCCGGGACAGGGAGGGGAACTAATGAAAAACTGTTTTTT. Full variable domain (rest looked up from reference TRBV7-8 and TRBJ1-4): GAGVSQSPRYKVAKRGQDVALRCDPISGHVSLFWYQQALGQGPEFLTYFQNEAQLDKSGLPSDRFFAERPEGSVSTLKIQRTQQEDSAVYLCASSSLLGPGTGRGTNEKLFFGSGTQLSVL.

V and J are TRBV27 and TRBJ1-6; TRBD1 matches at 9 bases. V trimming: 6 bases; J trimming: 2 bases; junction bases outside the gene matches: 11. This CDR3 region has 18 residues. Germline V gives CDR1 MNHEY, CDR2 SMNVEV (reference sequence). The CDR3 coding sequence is TGTGCCAGCAGAGCCTTGGGACAGGGAGGAACCTATAATTCACCCCTCCACTTT. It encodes CASRALGQGGTYNSPLHF.

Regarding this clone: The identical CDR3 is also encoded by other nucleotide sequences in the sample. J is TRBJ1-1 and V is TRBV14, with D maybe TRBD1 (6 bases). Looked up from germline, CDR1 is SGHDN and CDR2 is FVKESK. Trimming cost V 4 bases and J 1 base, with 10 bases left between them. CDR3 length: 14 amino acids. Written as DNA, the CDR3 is TGTGCCAGCAGCCGGCAGGGGTGGAACACTGAAGCTTTCTTT. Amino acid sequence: CASSRQGWNTEAFF.

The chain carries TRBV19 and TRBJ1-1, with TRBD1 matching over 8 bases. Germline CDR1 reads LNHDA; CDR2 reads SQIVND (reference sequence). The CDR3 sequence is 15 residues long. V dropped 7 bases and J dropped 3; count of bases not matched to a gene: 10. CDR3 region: CASTRRTGTDTEAFF. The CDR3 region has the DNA TGTGCCAGTACCCGGAGGACAGGGACCGACACTGAAGCTTTCTTT. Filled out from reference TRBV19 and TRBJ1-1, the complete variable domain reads DGGITQSPKYLFRKEGQNVTLSCEQNLNHDAMYWYRQDPGQGLRLIYYSQIVNDFQKGDIAEGYSVSREKKESFPLTVTSAQKNPTAFYLCASTRRTGTDTEAFFGQGTRLTVV.

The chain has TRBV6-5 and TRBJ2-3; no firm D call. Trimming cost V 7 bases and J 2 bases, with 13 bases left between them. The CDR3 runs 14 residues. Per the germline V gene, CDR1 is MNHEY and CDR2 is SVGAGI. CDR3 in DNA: TGTGCCAGCACCCAATCGACAAACACAGATACGCAGTATTTT. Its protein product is CASTQSTNTDTQYF.

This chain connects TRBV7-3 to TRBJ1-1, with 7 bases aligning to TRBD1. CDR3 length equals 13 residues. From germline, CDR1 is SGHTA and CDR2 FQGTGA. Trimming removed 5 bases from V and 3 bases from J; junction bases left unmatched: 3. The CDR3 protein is CASSKTGDTEAFF. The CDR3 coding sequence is TGTGCCAGCAGCAAAACAGGGGACACTGAAGCTTTCTTT.

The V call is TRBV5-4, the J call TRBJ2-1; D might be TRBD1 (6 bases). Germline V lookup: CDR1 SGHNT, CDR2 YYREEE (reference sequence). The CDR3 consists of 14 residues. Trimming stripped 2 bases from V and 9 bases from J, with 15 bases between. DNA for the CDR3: TGTGCCAGCAGCTTACCAGGGGCAACAAGTGAGCAGTTCTTC. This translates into CASSLPGATSEQFF.

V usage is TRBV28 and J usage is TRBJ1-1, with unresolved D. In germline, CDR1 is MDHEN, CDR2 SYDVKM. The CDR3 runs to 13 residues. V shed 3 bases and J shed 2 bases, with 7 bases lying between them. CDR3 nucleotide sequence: TGTGCCAGCAGTTTTGCGGGTAACACTGAAGCTTTCTTT. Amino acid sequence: CASSFAGNTEAFF.

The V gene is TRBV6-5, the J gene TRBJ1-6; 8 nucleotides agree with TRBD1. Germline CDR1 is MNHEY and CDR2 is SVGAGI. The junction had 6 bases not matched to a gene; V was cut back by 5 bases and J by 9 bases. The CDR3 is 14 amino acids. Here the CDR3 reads CASSLDRVGSPLHF. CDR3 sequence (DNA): TGTGCCAGCAGTCTGGACAGGGTAGGTTCACCCCTCCACTTT.

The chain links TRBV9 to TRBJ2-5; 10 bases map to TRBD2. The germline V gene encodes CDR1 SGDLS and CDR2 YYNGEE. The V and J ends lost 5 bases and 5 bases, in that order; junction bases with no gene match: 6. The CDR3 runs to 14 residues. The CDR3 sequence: CASSSAGGPETQYF. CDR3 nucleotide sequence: TGTGCCAGCAGTTCAGCGGGGGGGCCTGAGACCCAGTACTTC. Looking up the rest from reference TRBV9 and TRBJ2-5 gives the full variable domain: DSGVTQTPKHLITATGQRVTLRCSPRSGDLSVYWYQQSLDQGLQFLIQYYNGEERAKGNILERFSAQQFPDLHSELNLSSLELGDSALYFCASSSAGGPETQYFGPGTRLLVL.

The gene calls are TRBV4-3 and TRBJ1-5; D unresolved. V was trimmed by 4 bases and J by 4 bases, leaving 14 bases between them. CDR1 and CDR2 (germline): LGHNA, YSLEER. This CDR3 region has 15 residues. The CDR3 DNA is TGCGCCAGCAGCCTGGACGGAGGGTCAAATCAGCCCCAGCATTTT. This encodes CASSLDGGSNQPQHF.